This TCR beta chain was recorded in a study of molecular identifiers for immune sequencing clone quantification. V lost 1 base and J 2 bases, leaving 7 bases between the germline ends. The CDR3 has 14 residues. This clonotype was seen more than once but under ten times. TCRdb independently ran MiXCR on the PCR reads; one entry per CDR3 protein. Of roughly 320,000 distinct CDR3 sequences in the sample, over 20% were seen once. V usage is TRBV12-3 or TRBV12-4 and J usage is TRBJ2-3; D is unresolved. The receptor was derived from a human donor in good health. Some libraries in this study had Jurkat cell RNA spiked in. Sequenced input: naive CD8+ T cells from blood, with Jurkat cell RNA spiked in. Indicated subset: FACS-sorted CD8+CD4-CCR7+CD45RA+ naive T cells. The CDR3 nucleotides read TGTGCCAGCAGTTTAGAGTCACTCACAGATACGCAGTATTTT. It specifies CASSLESLTDTQYF.